This entry lists 18 T cell receptor beta chains sequenced from one sample in a study of T cells after yellow fever vaccination. TCRdb called the 5' RACE reads again in MiXCR, with one record for every CDR3 protein. The data contain 500,000 to 550,000 distinct CDR3 sequences, 21% of them singletons. Material: PBMCs, obtained less than 25 days after the first yellow fever vaccination. Receptors originate from a man younger than 30 who received the YFV17D yellow fever vaccine.

This clonotype was picked up a small number of times. The chain links TRBV30 to TRBJ2-7; D remains ambiguous. Germline CDR1 and CDR2: GTSNPN and SVGIG (reference sequence). Trimming stripped 5 bases from V and 2 bases from J, with 7 bases between. The CDR3 has 11 amino acids. The chain's CDR3 is CAWAHTYEQYF. The CDR3 DNA reads TGTGCCTGGGCTCATACCTACGAGCAGTACTTC.

The V gene is TRBV11-2, the J gene TRBJ1-2, with D unclear. Germline loops: CDR1 SGHAT, CDR2 FQNNGV. The CDR3 runs to 14 residues. V dropped 1 base and J dropped 8 bases, with 14 bases sitting between them. The CDR3 DNA is TGTGCCAGCAGCTTAGTATCCGGTCCCGAAGGCTACACCTTC. Its translation: CASSLVSGPEGYTF. Full variable domain (remainder filled in from reference TRBV11-2 and TRBJ1-2): EAGVAQSPRYKIIEKRQSVAFWCNPISGHATLYWYQQILGQGPKLLIQFQNNGVVDDSQLPKDRFSAERLKGVDSTLKIQPAKLEDSAVYLCASSLVSGPEGYTFGSGTRLTVV.

The gene calls are TRBV12-3 or TRBV12-4 and TRBJ1-4; TRBD1 is a possible D gene (5 bases). V shed 7 bases and J shed 9 bases, with 12 bases lying between them. The CDR3 runs 12 residues. The chain's CDR3 is CASTAGGKKLFF. CDR3 in DNA: TGTGCCAGCACCGCTGGGGGTAAAAAACTGTTTTTT.

This clonotype occurred a few times. The chain has TRBV4-3 and TRBJ2-4, with TRBD1 as a possible D gene (6 bases). Germline CDR1 reads LGHNA; CDR2 reads YSLEER. This CDR3 contains 16 residues. Trimming cost V 1 base and J 7 bases, with 17 bases left between them. For the CDR3, the DNA is TGCGCCAGCAGCCAAGGGGCTTTGGTCCAGGGGAACATTCAGTACTTC. Its translation: CASSQGALVQGNIQYF.

This clonotype has more than one count but fewer than ten. This rearrangement joins TRBV12-3 or TRBV12-4 to TRBJ2-2, with a possible D match to TRBD2 (5 bases). V was pared by 6 bases and J by 6 bases, with 20 bases between. CDR3 length equals 16 residues. The CDR3 reads CASREDPGEGSGELFF. The DNA of the CDR3 is TGTGCCAGCAGAGAAGACCCCGGAGAGGGCTCCGGGGAGCTGTTTTTT.

The V call is TRBV5-1, the J call TRBJ2-7; D unclear. Germline assignment: CDR1 SGHRS and CDR2 YFSETQ. Trimming removed 0 bases from V and 4 bases from J, with 11 bases in between. The CDR3 length is 14 residues. CDR3 region: CASSLAPLGYEQYV. DNA for the CDR3: TGCGCCAGCAGCTTGGCCCCTTTAGGGTACGAGCAGTACGTC.

The CDR3 DNA follows: TGCGCCAGCAGGCGCGGGGGTAGGGCAGATACGCAGTATTTT. It specifies CASRRGGRADTQYF. This chain uses TRBV4-1 with TRBJ2-3, with 7 bases fitting TRBD2. CDR3 length: 14 residues. CDR1 and CDR2 (germline): MGHRA, YSYEKL. With 6 bases clipped from V and 4 bases from J, the junction kept 7 bases outside the gene matches.

This clonotype was counted a few times. The CDR3 loop is CASSPGQATFYEQYV. The CDR3 DNA reads TGTGCCAGCAGTCCCGGGCAGGCAACTTTCTACGAGCAGTACGTC. J is TRBJ2-7 and V is TRBV28; no firm D call. Deletions cut 5 bases from V and 3 bases from J, with 17 bases between. Germline V gene data show CDR1 as MDHEN and CDR2 as SYDVKM. The CDR3 sequence is 15 residues long.

This chain uses TRBV19 with TRBJ2-1, with D maybe TRBD2 (6 bases). V lost 3 bases to trimming and J lost 2 bases, with 14 bases between them. CDR3 length: 16 amino acids. Per germline, CDR1 LNHDA and CDR2 SQIVND (reference sequence). The CDR3 DNA reads TGTGCCAGTAGTATCGTCCGGGGGACCACCTACAATGAGCAGTTCTTC. It yields the protein CASSIVRGTTYNEQFF.

The CDR3 DNA reads TGTGCTAGTGGTTTGGTAGGAGGAGAGGCGCAGTATTTT. Translation: CASGLVGGEAQYF. The rearrangement uses TRBV12-5 and TRBJ2-3; tentatively, D is TRBD2 (5 bases). The CDR3 is 13 residues long. The germline V gene encodes CDR1 LGHNT and CDR2 FRNRAP. V lost 0 bases and J 10 bases, leaving 11 bases between the germline ends.

The chain employs TRBV20-1 and TRBJ2-2; TRBD2 is a possible D gene (6 bases). The CDR3 loop spans 13 amino acids. Germline V gene data show CDR1 as DFQATT and CDR2 as SNEGSKA (reference sequence). Trimming stripped 6 bases from V and 6 bases from J, with 14 bases between. The CDR3 DNA reads TGCAGTGCCCTGGACTATCTAGCCGGGGAGCTGTTTTTT. This gives the protein CSALDYLAGELFF.

The V and J genes are TRBV4-3 and TRBJ1-1, with no clear D. V was cut by 0 bases and J by 8 bases, with 10 bases left in between. CDR1 and CDR2 (germline): LGHNA, YSLEER. The CDR3 is 13 amino acids. In nucleotides, the CDR3 is TGCGCCAGCAGCCAAGAATTCCGAAGCGAAGCTTTCTTT. Its translation: CASSQEFRSEAFF.

This clonotype was picked up a small number of times. This rearrangement joins TRBV4-1 to TRBJ1-2, with D possibly matching TRBD1 (5 bases). Trimming stripped 3 bases from V and 7 bases from J, with 15 bases between. Germline CDR1 reads MGHRA; CDR2 reads YSYEKL. The CDR3 is 14 residues long. DNA of the CDR3: TGCGCCAGCAGCCATGCTACAGGCCCAAGTGGCTACACCTTC. This codes for CASSHATGPSGYTF.

The chain has TRBV9 and TRBJ2-1, with 8 nucleotides matching TRBD2. The CDR3 has 16 residues. Trimming took 3 bases from V and 0 from J; bases not matched to a gene: 5. Germline CDR1 is SGDLS and CDR2 is YYNGEE. The CDR3 protein is CASSGLAGLSYNEQFF. The CDR3 bases are TGTGCCAGCAGCGGTTTAGCGGGGCTCTCCTACAATGAGCAGTTCTTC. Full variable domain (rest looked up from reference TRBV9 and TRBJ2-1): DSGVTQTPKHLITATGQRVTLRCSPRSGDLSVYWYQQSLDQGLQFLIQYYNGEERAKGNILERFSAQQFPDLHSELNLSSLELGDSALYFCASSGLAGLSYNEQFFGPGTRLTVL.

This clonotype was found a few times. CDR3 bases: TGTGCCAGCAGCTTGGGCGCAGGGCATCAGCCCCAGCATTTT. Its translation: CASSLGAGHQPQHF. The V call is TRBV7-9, the J call TRBJ1-5; D is possibly TRBD1 (5 bases). V was cut by 3 bases and J by 5 bases, with 11 bases left in between. This CDR3 contains 14 residues. Germline V CDR1 and CDR2: SEHNR, FQNEAQ (reference sequence).

This clonotype was recorded at least ten times. The rearrangement joins TRBV2 to TRBJ2-7; a weak D match, TRBD1 (6 bases). The germline CDR1 and CDR2 sequences are SNHLY and FYNNEI. The CDR3 contains 15 residues. The V end lost 7 bases, the J end lost 2 bases, and 18 bases lay between the germline ends. CDR3 protein: CASTSLDSLPYEQYF. CDR3 DNA sequence: TGTGCCAGCACCTCATTGGACAGTCTCCCCTACGAGCAGTACTTC.

CDR3 sequence: CASSLTGSSYNSPLHF. CDR3 DNA: TGCGCCAGCAGCTTGACAGGGAGCTCCTATAATTCACCCCTCCACTTT. The gene calls are TRBV5-1 and TRBJ1-6, with D possibly being TRBD1 (6 bases). The CDR3 sequence is 16 residues long. In germline, CDR1 is SGHRS, CDR2 YFSETQ. V shed 1 base and J shed 0 bases, with 8 bases lying between them.

V gene TRBV11-2 combines with J gene TRBJ2-5, with 8 bases fitting TRBD2. CDR3 length: 18 residues. Germline values: CDR1 SGHAT, CDR2 FQNNGV. J lost 0 bases, V lost 2 bases, and 11 bases had no gene match. The DNA for the CDR3 is TGTGCCAGCAGCTTAAATTCAGGGCCTAGCGGGTACCAAGAGACCCAGTACTTC. Translation: CASSLNSGPSGYQETQYF.